This entry is about one TCR beta chain. This clone was recorded once. Its antigen remains unidentified. No per-base quality is available; no much larger clone lies one base away. The cohort consisted of 670 or so healthy bone marrow donors. Cohort members were all nominally healthy when sampled, although unrecorded immune exposures were likely present. The donor tested CMV seronegative, placing the donor among the 352 seronegative members of the cohort. Each donor provided a peripheral blood sample, and peripheral blood mononuclear cells were used for TCR beta sequencing. The Qiagen DNeasy Blood Extraction Kit was used to extract genomic DNA from the blood cell samples. The library was built by means of the immunoSEQ multiplex PCR assay. For the multiplex PCR, a mixture combining 60 forward primers for TCR Vbeta segments and 13 reverse primers for TCR Jbeta segments was used. The CDR3 region of rearranged TCR beta genes was amplified from genomic DNA by a multiplex PCR assay. The Illumina HiSeq System was used to sequence the amplified TCR beta libraries as 87-base-pair reads. In the authors' own workflow: A later analysis counted 65 million to 90 million unique TCR beta chains across the 650 to 800 repertoires, and approximately 11 million of these chains were shared by at least two donors. Raw reads were error-corrected and collapsed into unique sequences with a nearest-neighbor algorithm that merged closely related sequences to remove PCR and sequencing errors. CDR3 sequences were aligned to IMGT reference sequences to assign V, D and J gene segments. For a sequence to be retained, a match of at least six nucleotides to both a V gene segment and a J gene segment was required. A rearrangement was called productive if the CDR3 had no stop codons and remained in frame with V and J, and every other rearrangement was called non-productive. CDR3 was defined by IMGT convention, running from the second conserved V-encoded cysteine to the conserved J-encoded phenylalanine. The earlier analysis of a few hundred of the donors excluded any sequence lacking an unambiguous match to a single V gene segment. In an earlier analysis of approximately 550 of the donors, V segments were called functional above 56.7% productive rearrangements and were called segregating when the between-donor standard deviation exceeded 5%. To diagnose cytomegalovirus status from the catalog of TCR beta chain sequences, a statistical classification framework was built. A later analysis assigned V and J genes by comparing TCR nucleotide sequences with IMGT/GENE-DB human TR gene sequences. A later analysis assigned CDR3 sequences and most-parsimonious VDJ recombination scenarios with the TCRdist pipeline. In a later analysis, each TCR beta chain was defined by its CDR3 amino acid sequence together with its V-gene family, and reads without a unique V-gene family were excluded. A later analysis removed roughly 590 highly shared, low-generation-probability nucleotide sequences to deal with suspected cross-contamination and a sequencing artifact. A later analysis calculated a clonal expansion index for each public chain from normalized within-repertoire ranks of inferred template counts. In a later analysis, generation probabilities were computed with a VDJ recombination model fitted to out-of-frame rearrangements, and the resulting probabilities were checked against IGoR. A later analysis scored TCR-TCR, TCR-HLA and TCR-CMV co-occurrence with hypergeometric tests, applying a repertoire-size bias correction to TCR pairs. A later analysis estimated false discovery rates by permuting HLA or CMV assignments 20 times. In a later analysis, co-occurring TCRs were grouped with DBSCAN, and TCRdist sequence similarity was added when clustering was performed within HLA-allele-positive subsets. Co-occurrence clustering excluded repertoires with fewer than 30,000 or more than 120,000 public chains, plus five with anomalous nucleotide sharing. TCRdb stores this immuneACCESS table with in-frame sequences only. Part of the clones is absent; in the studies checked, under half of the shortfall reflects unresolved V genes, and no reason is known for the rest. V, J and clone size are those of that table, while D and trimming were read from the DNA. Recorded for this sample are about 140,000 clones; more than 75% of them occurred a single time. Of the sample, 2.5% to 3.5% falls within the top ten clones.

Trimmed from V: 1 base; trimmed from J: 7 bases; junction bases lacking a gene match: 6. CDR1 and CDR2, per the germline V gene, are MDHEN and SYDVKM. The CDR3 sequence holds 14 residues, the cysteine and phenylalanine included. The read is trimmed to its CDR3 DNA, 42 bases read in frame from base 1. The sample belongs to a study of cytomegalovirus exposure and HLA in healthy donors (dated by TCRdb to about 2017). Regarding the research as a whole: According to an earlier analysis of 550 to 700 of the donors, 150 million to 200 million T cells yielded 90 million to 130 million unique TCR beta sequences and less than 300 Gb of sequence data. Approximately 310 gigabases of sequencing data and approximately 92 million unique TCR sequences made up an early release that covered roughly 670 HLA-typed donors. Of the 300 to 500 genotyped donors, less than 85% were placed in the genetic ancestry cluster associated with self-reported Caucasian donors. The study was designed to test whether signatures of past pathogen exposure could be identified by cataloging public T cell receptors. The study used immunosequencing to profile the T cell repertoires of approximately 650 subjects and linked those repertoires to cytomegalovirus serostatus. Along with the approximately 670-subject first cohort, a separate validation cohort of approximately 110 different subjects was used. High-throughput TCR immunosequencing, statistical association of individual TCRs with disease status, and machine learning were combined to predict cytomegalovirus infection status. In a later analysis, previously published TCR beta repertoires from several hundred donors were re-analyzed and high-resolution HLA genotyping was added so that TCR occurrence patterns could be studied. In the later analysis, no new phenotypic data were used to find candidate immune exposures; instead, reliance was placed on TCR beta sequences and their occurrence across donors. To decide whether each TCR beta V gene segment behaved as functional or pseudogenic, an earlier analysis of some 600 of the donors relied on high-throughput TCR beta sequencing. Donor age, sex, ethnicity and CMV serostatus were compiled together with the repertoire data. A later genetic analysis used genome-wide SNP genotypes for about 55% of the 666 donors, treating that subset as a discovery cohort. All discovery cohort repertoires had been generated using a single sequencing platform. HLA typing covered class I and class II loci at four-digit resolution. The number of typed donors differed by locus: 629-630 for A, B, C, DRB1 and DQB1; approximately 530 for DQA1; roughly 600 for DPA1; and about 470 for DPB1. Several DR-DQ haplotypes were treated as single units for association and clustering because of strong linkage in the cohort. On average, around 230,000 unique TCR beta nucleotide sequences were sequenced per donor among 350 to 400 genotyped donors of the cohort, with roughly 18% of those sequences being non-productive. Broad study findings and their caveats: A later analysis found that TCR association rates varied across HLA loci, with DRB1 alleles showing the most associated TCRs and HLA-C alleles the fewest. Cytomegalovirus status was reported to be diagnosed by the classifier with high specificity and sensitivity in both the original and validation cohorts. Only TCR beta chains were sequenced in this cohort, and the absence of alpha or paired-chain data limited detectable features. The 87-base-pair reads could not distinguish some IMGT-functional V segments, including TRBV6-2 and TRBV6-3, so those segments were excluded. In a later analysis, HLA-associated TCR beta chains showed more clonal expansion and lower generation probabilities than non-associated chains that were equally common. Most TCR sequences were seen in very few donors, while some public TCRs were found in many individuals. In a later analysis, some 18,000 TCR beta sequences were associated with specific HLA alleles at a false discovery rate of 0.05. For the cohort, immune exposure information was limited to CMV serostatus. In a later analysis, several top co-occurrence clusters were reported to appear linked to parvovirus B19, influenza, CMV and Epstein-Barr virus. Most CMV-associated TCR beta chains appeared to be HLA-restricted in a later analysis, and the HLA associations seemed to be driven largely by CMV exposure. A further reported finding was that TCR beta sequences accurately predicted the HLA-A and HLA-B alleles for most subjects in the first cohort. The study listed 164 TCR beta chains as associated with cytomegalovirus. Sequencing depth was assumed to be roughly uniform across donors in the presence/absence analyses, though that assumption may not hold. About 17 rarely observed V segments, including chromosome 9 orphons, were excluded from the earlier analysis of several hundred of the donors because counts were too low. Because HLA typing was missing for some donors at each locus, association tests included only the typed subset. Linkage disequilibrium might explain the correlated functional status among segregating V segments, but an unknown experimental factor could not be ruled out. In a later genetic analysis, fewer N-insertions in productive TCRs were reported among donors in an Asian-associated ancestry cluster than the approximately 670-donor mean. The authors suggested that the approach could potentially be generalized to other disease states and immunological phenotypes. In an earlier analysis of about 550 of the donors, most TCR beta V segments were observed in productive rearrangements about 87% or about 30% of the time, broadly matching IMGT annotations. V-gene and J-gene trimming of TCR beta chains was associated with a missense DCLRE1C variant in a later genetic analysis, and the association was replicated in an independent cohort. Assigning TCR associations to individual alleles was difficult when HLA alleles, especially DR and DQ, strongly co-occurred. Three of the identified cytomegalovirus-associated TCR beta chains were confirmed in vitro to be specific for cytomegalovirus antigens. A group of highly shared sequence variants was considered likely to be a technical artifact of the sequencing pipeline.

Sequenced: PBMCs. The sequence derives from a female donor in good health and CMV-seronegative. This chain joins TRBV28 to TRBJ1-1, with 7 central nucleotides matching TRBD1. The nucleotide sequence is given as TGTGCCAGCAGTTTATCCCCCAGGGGGGATGAAGCTTTCTTT. Translated, it gives CASSLSPRGDEAFF.